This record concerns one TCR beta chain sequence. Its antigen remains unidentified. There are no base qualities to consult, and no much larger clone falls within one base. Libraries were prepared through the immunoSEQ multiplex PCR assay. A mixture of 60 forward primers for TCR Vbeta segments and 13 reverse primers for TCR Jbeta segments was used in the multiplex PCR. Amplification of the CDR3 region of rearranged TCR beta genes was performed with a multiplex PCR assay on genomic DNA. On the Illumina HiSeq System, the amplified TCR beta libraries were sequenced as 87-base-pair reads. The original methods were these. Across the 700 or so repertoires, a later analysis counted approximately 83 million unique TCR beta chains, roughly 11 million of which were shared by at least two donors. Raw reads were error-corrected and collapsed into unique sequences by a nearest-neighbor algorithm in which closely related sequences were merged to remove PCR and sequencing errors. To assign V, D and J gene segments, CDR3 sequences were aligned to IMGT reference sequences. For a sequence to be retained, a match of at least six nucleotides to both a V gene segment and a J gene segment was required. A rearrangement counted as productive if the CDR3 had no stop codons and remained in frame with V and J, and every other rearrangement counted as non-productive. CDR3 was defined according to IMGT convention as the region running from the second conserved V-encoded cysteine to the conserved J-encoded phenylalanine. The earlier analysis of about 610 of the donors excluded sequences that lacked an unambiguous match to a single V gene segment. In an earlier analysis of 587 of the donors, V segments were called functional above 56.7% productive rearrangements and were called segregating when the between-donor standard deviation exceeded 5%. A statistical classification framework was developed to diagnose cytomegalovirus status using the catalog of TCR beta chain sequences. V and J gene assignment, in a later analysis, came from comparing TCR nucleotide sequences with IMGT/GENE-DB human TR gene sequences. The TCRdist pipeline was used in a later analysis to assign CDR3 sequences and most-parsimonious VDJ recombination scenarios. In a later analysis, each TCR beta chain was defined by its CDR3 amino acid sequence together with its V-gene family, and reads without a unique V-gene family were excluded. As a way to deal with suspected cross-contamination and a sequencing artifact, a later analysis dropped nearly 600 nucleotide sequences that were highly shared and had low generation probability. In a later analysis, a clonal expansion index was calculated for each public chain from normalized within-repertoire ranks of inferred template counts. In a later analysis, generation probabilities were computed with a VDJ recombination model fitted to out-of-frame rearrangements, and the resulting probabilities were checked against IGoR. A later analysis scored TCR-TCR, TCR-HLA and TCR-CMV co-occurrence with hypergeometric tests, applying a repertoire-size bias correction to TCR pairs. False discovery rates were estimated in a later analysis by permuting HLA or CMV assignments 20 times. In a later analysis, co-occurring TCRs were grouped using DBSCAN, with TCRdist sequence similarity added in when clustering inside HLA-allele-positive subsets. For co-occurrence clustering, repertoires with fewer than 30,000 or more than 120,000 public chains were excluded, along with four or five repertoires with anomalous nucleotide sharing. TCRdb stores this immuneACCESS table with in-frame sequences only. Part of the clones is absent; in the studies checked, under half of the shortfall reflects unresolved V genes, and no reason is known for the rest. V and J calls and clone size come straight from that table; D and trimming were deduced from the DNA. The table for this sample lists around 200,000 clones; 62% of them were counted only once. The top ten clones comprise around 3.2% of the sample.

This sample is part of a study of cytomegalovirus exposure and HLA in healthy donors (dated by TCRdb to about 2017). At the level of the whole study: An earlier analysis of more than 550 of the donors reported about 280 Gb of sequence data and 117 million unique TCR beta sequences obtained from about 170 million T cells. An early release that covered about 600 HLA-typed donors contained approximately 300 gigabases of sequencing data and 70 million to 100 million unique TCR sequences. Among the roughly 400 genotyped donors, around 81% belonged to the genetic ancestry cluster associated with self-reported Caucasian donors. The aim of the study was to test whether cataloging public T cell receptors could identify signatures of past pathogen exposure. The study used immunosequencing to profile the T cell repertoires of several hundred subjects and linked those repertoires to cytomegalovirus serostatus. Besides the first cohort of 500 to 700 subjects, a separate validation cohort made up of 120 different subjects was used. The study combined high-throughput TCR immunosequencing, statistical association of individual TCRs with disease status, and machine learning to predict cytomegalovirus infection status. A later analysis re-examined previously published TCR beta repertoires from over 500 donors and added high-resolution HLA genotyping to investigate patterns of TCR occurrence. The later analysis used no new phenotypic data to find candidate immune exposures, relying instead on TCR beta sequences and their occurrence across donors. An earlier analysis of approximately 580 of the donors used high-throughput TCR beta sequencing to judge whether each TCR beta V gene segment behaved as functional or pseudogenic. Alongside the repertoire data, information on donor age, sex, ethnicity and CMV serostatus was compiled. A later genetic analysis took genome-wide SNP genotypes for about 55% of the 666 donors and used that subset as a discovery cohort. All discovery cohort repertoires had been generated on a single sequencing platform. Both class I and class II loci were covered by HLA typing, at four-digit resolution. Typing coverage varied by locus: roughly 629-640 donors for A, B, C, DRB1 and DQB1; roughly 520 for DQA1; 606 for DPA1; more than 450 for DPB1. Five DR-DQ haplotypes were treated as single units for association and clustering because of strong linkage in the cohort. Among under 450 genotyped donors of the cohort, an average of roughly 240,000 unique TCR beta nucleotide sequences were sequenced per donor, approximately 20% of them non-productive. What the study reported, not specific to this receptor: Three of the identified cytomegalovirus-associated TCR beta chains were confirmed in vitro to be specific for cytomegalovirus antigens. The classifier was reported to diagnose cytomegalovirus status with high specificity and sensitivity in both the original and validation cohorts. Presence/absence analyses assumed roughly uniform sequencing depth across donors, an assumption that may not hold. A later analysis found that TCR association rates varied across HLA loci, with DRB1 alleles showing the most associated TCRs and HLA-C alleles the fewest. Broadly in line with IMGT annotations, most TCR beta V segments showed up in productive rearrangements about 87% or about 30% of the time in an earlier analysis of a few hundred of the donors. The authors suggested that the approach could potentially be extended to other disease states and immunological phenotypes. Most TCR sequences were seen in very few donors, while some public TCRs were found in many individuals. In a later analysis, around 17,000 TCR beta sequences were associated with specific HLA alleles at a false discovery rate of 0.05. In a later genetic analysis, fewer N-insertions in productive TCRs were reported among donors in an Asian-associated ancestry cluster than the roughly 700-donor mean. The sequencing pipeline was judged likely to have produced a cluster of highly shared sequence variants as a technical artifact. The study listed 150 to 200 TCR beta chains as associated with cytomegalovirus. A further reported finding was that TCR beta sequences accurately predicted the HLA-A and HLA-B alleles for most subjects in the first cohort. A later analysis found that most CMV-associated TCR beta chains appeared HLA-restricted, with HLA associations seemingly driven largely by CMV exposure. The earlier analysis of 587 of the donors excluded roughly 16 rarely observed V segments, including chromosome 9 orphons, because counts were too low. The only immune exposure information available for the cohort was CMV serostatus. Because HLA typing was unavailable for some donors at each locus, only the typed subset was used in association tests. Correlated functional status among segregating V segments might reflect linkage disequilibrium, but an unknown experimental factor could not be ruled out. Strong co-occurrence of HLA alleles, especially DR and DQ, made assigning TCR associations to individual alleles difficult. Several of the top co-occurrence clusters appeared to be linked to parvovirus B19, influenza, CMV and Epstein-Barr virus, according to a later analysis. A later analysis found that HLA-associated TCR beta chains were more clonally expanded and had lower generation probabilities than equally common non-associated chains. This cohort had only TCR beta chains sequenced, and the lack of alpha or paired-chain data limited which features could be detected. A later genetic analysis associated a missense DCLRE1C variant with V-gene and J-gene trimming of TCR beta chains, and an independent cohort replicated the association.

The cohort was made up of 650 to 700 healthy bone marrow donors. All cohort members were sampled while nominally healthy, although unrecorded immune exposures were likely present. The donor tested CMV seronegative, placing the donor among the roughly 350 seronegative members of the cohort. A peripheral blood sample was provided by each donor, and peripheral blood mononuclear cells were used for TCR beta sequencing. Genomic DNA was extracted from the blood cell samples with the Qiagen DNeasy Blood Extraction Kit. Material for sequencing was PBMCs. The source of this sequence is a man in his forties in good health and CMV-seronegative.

The nucleotide sequence reads TGTGCCAGCAGCGTGACAGCGAGTGAGTCCGAGCAGTACTTC. Translated, it gives CASSVTASESEQYF. This chain is built from TRBV9 and TRBJ2-7, with TRBD1 tentatively as D gene (5 bases match). Taken from cysteine to phenylalanine, the CDR3 has 14 residues. Here the CDR3 DNA is all that survives: 42 bases in frame from base 1. According to the germline V gene, CDR1 reads SGDLS and CDR2 reads YYNGEE. V loses 2 bases, J loses 6 bases, and the germline ends lie 15 bases apart. Reference TRBV9 and TRBJ2-7 genes cover what lies past the CDR3, so the full variable domain is DSGVTQTPKHLITATGQRVTLRCSPRSGDLSVYWYQQSLDQGLQFLIQYYNGEERAKGNILERFSAQQFPDLHSELNLSSLELGDSALYFCASSVTASESEQYFGPGTRLTVT.